The 22 T cell receptor beta chains below come from one sample, sequenced in a study of T cells after posttransplantation cyclophosphamide. TCRdb's table, derived via immunoSEQ multiplex PCR, lists solely in-frame clones and lacks some. Singletons are absent from the sample, which has 30,000 to 50,000 clones. Material for sequencing was PBMCs. The source of these receptors is a woman aged 45-60 years in good health and a related stem cell transplant donor.

This clone was counted ten times or more. The chain couples TRBV7-9 to TRBJ2-7, with unresolved D. Germline assignment: CDR1 SEHNR and CDR2 FQNEAQ (reference sequence). The CDR3 loop spans 14 amino acids. Deletions cut 0 bases from V and 1 base from J, with 7 bases between. The CDR3 region has the DNA TGTGCCAGCAGCTTAGCAGGAGAATCCTACGAGCAGTACTTC. Translating it yields CASSLAGESYEQYF.

There are many counts of this clone. The J gene is TRBJ1-1, the V gene TRBV5-6; D is possibly TRBD1 (5 bases). This CDR3 region has 15 residues. V dropped 0 bases and J dropped 11 bases, with 20 bases sitting between them. Germline CDR1 SGHDT, CDR2 YYEEEE. The DNA of the CDR3 is TGTGCCAGCAGCTTGGGGGGGGGACTTCCTATCGTGGCTTTCTTT. Protein product: CASSLGGGLPIVAFF.

The table lists this clone with many counts. V and J are TRBV28 and TRBJ2-7; TRBD2 aligns across 8 bases. The CDR3 has 13 amino acids. Germline V gives CDR1 MDHEN, CDR2 SYDVKM. The V and J ends lost 6 bases and 6 bases, in that order; junction bases with no gene match: 7. Here the CDR3 DNA reads TGTGCCAGCAGCACCAGCCGGGGGGGCGAGCAGTACTTC. Protein product: CASSTSRGGEQYF.

This clone was detected only a few times. The CDR3 nucleotides are TGCGCCAGCAGCTTGGGCCCGGGTTTCGAGCAGTACTTC. It is translated as CASSLGPGFEQYF. The chain recombines TRBV5-1 with TRBJ2-5; no definite D call. The J call may be wrong; the DNA end is better matched by TRBJ2-7. Germline values: CDR1 SGHRS, CDR2 YFSETQ. This CDR3 spans 13 amino acids.

This clone showed up many times. The chain joins TRBV2 to TRBJ1-2; 10 bases map to TRBD1. Germline V gene data show CDR1 as SNHLY and CDR2 as FYNNEI. V trimming: 8 bases; J trimming: 8 bases; junction bases outside the gene matches: 5. The CDR3 is 12 amino acids. CDR3 nucleotide sequence: TGTGCCAGCCGACAGGGGGCCAGAGGCTACACCTTC. Residues: CASRQGARGYTF.

This clone was seen ten or more times. Here the CDR3 DNA reads TGTGCCAGCAGCCGGGGGGCAGCGAACACCGGGGAGCTGTTTTTT. Amino acid sequence: CASSRGAANTGELFF. V is TRBV7-3 and J is TRBJ2-2; D might be TRBD2 (7 bases). The CDR3 is made up of 15 amino acids. The V gene's germline CDR1 is SGHTA and CDR2 FQGTGA. Between the trimmed V and J ends, which lost 5 bases and 0 bases, there was a span of 10 bases.

At least ten counts were recorded for this clone. This chain uses TRBV14 with TRBJ1-3, with 7 bases matching TRBD1. CDR1 is SGHDN and CDR2 is FVKESK in the germline V gene. V lost 4 bases and J lost 8; bases outside the gene matches: 5. The CDR3 totals 13 residues. CDR3 nucleotide sequence: TGTGCCAGCAGCCCCCAGGGGGAATACACCATATATTTT. It translates to CASSPQGEYTIYF.

This clone was detected ten times or more. This chain connects TRBV15 to TRBJ1-1; 8 nucleotides align to TRBD1. J gave up 7 bases and V 2 bases, and 6 bases lay outside the gene matches. This CDR3 region has 14 residues. Germline loops: CDR1 LNHNV, CDR2 YYDKDF (reference sequence). The CDR3 reads CATSRLGQDDEAFF. DNA for the CDR3: TGTGCCACCAGCAGATTGGGACAGGATGATGAAGCTTTCTTT. Variable domain in full (rest from reference TRBV15 and TRBJ1-1): DAMVIQNPRYQVTQFGKPVTLSCSQTLNHNVMYWYQQKSSQAPKLLFHYYDKDFNNEADTPDNFQSRRPNTSFCFLDIRSPGLGDTAMYLCATSRLGQDDEAFFGQGTRLTVV.

This clone appeared many times. The rearrangement links TRBV5-5 to TRBJ2-3; D is perhaps TRBD2 (7 bases). Germline V gene lookup returns CDR1 SGHKS and CDR2 YYEKEE (reference sequence). V was cut by 6 bases and J by 5 bases, with 22 bases left in between. This CDR3 has 16 residues. In nucleotides, the CDR3 is TGTGCCAGCACGAAACAGGGAGGGCAGTCCGGAGATACGCAGTATTTT. It specifies CASTKQGGQSGDTQYF.

This clone occurred many times. The genes are TRBV6-5 and TRBJ2-1; TRBD2 agrees at 7 bases. This CDR3 has 15 residues. Germline trimming cut 4 bases from V and 7 bases from J; bases unmatched to any gene: 10. The germline CDR1 and CDR2 sequences are MNHEY and SVGAGI. The CDR3 reads CASSSPGRGVNEQFF. The DNA of the CDR3 is TGTGCCAGCAGTTCCCCAGGACGGGGGGTAAATGAGCAGTTCTTC.

This clone turned up a few times. At one boundary the junction diverges from the germline segment, which might be a read error. Other DNA sequences in the sample encode the same CDR3. The chain has TRBV5-3 and TRBJ2-5; 10 bases agree with TRBD2. TRBV5-3 is an ORF, and what it does is uncertain. The CDR3 spans 16 residues. The DNA for the CDR3 is TGTGCCAGAAAGGGGGTTAGCGGGGGGTTACAAGAGACTCAGTACTTC. Encoded protein: CARKGVSGGLQETQYF.

The sample holds many counts of this clone. CDR3 loop: CSVETERGYTF. The DNA of the CDR3 is TGCAGCGTTGAGACAGAACGAGGCTACACCTTC. The genes are TRBV29-1 and TRBJ1-2; the D gene is possibly TRBD1 (5 bases). Germline values: CDR1 SQVTM, CDR2 ANQGSEA. This CDR3 contains 11 residues. With 3 bases removed from V and 8 bases from J, the gap between germline ends came to 10 bases. Using reference TRBV29-1 and TRBJ1-2 for the parts outside the CDR3, the full variable domain is SAVISQKPSRDICQRGTSLTIQCQVDSQVTMMFWYRQQPGQSLTLIATANQGSEATYESGFVIDKFPISRPNLTFSTLTVSNMSPEDSSIYLCSVETERGYTFGSGTRLTVV.

This clone has a count of ten or more. The V gene is TRBV7-8, the J gene TRBJ1-2, with D perhaps matching TRBD1 (5 bases). V dropped 2 bases and J dropped 5 bases, with 15 bases sitting between them. Per germline, CDR1 SGHVS and CDR2 FQNEAQ. The CDR3 is 15 amino acids. The CDR3, as DNA: TGTGCCAGCAGCTTAAACGTTCCAGGGAGGTATGGCTACACCTTC. It encodes CASSLNVPGRYGYTF.

This clone appeared many times. This chain uses TRBV29-1 with TRBJ2-7, with 11 bases aligning to TRBD1. This CDR3 contains 15 residues. Germline V gene data show CDR1 as SQVTM and CDR2 as ANQGSEA. V dropped 1 base and J dropped 1; count of bases not matched to a gene: 3. This CDR3 reads CSVEAGQGASYEQYF. The CDR3 DNA sequence: TGCAGCGTTGAAGCAGGACAGGGGGCGTCCTACGAGCAGTACTTC.

In its sample, this clone was seen many times. The chain uses TRBV18 and TRBJ2-1, with TRBD1 identical over 9 bases. The CDR3 length is 15 residues. The trim removed 2 bases at V and 7 bases at J, leaving 6 bases unmatched. The germline V gene has CDR1 KGHSH and CDR2 LQKENI. CDR3 in DNA: TGTGCCAGCTCACCATATTTCGGGACAGGGAATGAGCAGTTCTTC. It encodes CASSPYFGTGNEQFF.

This clone appeared many times. The V call is TRBV5-4, the J call TRBJ1-4; the match to TRBD1 covers 7 bases. The junction had 7 bases not matched to a gene; V was cut back by 4 bases and J by 10 bases. This CDR3 region has 13 residues. Germline loops: CDR1 SGHNT, CDR2 YYREEE (reference sequence). The CDR3 DNA follows: TGTGCCAGCAGCCCTGACAGGGAAGGAAAACTGTTTTTT. It encodes CASSPDREGKLFF.

This clone has at least ten counts. The chain joins TRBV6-6 to TRBJ2-1; 10 nucleotides agree with TRBD2. The CDR3 spans 15 residues. Per the germline V gene, CDR1 is MNHNY and CDR2 is SVGAGI (reference sequence). Trimming cost V 5 bases and J 8 bases; bases outside gene matches: 9. CDR3 bases: TGTGCCAGCAGTCTTACTAGCGGGGCCCCGGATGAGCAGTTCTTC. It translates to CASSLTSGAPDEQFF.

The sample holds many counts of this clone. This chain connects TRBV10-3 to TRBJ1-3; 8 nucleotides match TRBD1. The CDR3 length is 13 residues. CDR1 is ENHRY and CDR2 is SYGVKD in the germline V gene. Trimming at V came to 10 bases and at J to 3 bases, leaving 5 bases not matched to a gene. The CDR3 DNA follows: TGTGCCACCCAGGGGGCGAATGGAAACACCATATATTTT. Protein: CATQGANGNTIYF.

This clone was recorded at least ten times. This chain connects TRBV27 to TRBJ2-2, with TRBD2 matching over 12 bases. Trimming removed 3 bases from V and 5 bases from J; junction bases left unmatched: 7. The germline V gene has CDR1 MNHEY and CDR2 SMNVEV (reference sequence). This CDR3 is built from 17 residues. CDR3 nucleotide sequence: TGTGCCAGCAGTTTCTGGACTAGCGGGGTTGGTACCGGGGAGCTGTTTTTT. Translating it yields CASSFWTSGVGTGELFF.

This clone showed up many times. This rearrangement joins TRBV28 to TRBJ1-4; D possibly corresponds to TRBD1 (5 bases). Trimming pared 5 bases from V and 8 bases from J, leaving 15 bases between. The V gene's germline CDR1 is MDHEN and CDR2 SYDVKM. This CDR3 spans 14 amino acids. The CDR3 nucleotides are TGTGCCAGCAGTCGACAGCCGGGTTCCGAAAAACTGTTTTTT. Translating gives CASSRQPGSEKLFF.

This clone appeared a few times. The V gene is TRBV27, the J gene TRBJ2-5, with 9 bases that match TRBD2. The DNA matches TRBJ2-7 better at its end, which makes the J call doubtful. The CDR3 extends over 14 amino acids. Germline CDR1 reads MNHEY; CDR2 reads SMNVEV (reference sequence). This CDR3 is CASSHGTSTYEQYF. The CDR3, as DNA: TGTGCCAGCAGTCACGGGACTAGCACCTACGAGCAGTACTTC.

The sample holds many counts of this clone. V usage is TRBV5-1 and J usage is TRBJ1-1; D not resolved. Trimming cost V 4 bases and J 1 base, with 8 bases left between them. The CDR3 runs to 13 residues. CDR1 SGHRS and CDR2 YFSETQ come from the germline V gene. In nucleotides, the CDR3 is TGCGCCAGCAGCGTACAACCGAACACTGAAGCTTTCTTT. As protein: CASSVQPNTEAFF.